This T cell receptor beta chain was profiled in a study of control samples from healthy donors and cancer patients. Clones were sequenced by immunoSEQ multiplex PCR, and TCRdb holds only the in-frame ones, with some missing. Here the sample spans around 90,000 clones, more than 75% being singletons. Trimming removed 6 bases from V and 0 bases from J; junction bases left unmatched: 11. CDR3 length: 18 residues. Germline V gene lookup returns CDR1 WNHNN and CDR2 SYGVQD (reference sequence). What was sequenced was blood. The TCR comes from a woman in her 40s in good health. The rearrangement uses TRBV10-1 and TRBJ1-5; the match to TRBD1 covers 10 bases. The CDR3 loop reads CASSYTGTGVYSNQPQHF. The CDR3 DNA reads TGCGCCAGCAGCTATACCGGGACAGGGGTTTATAGCAATCAGCCCCAGCATTTT.